The 12 T cell receptor beta chains below all came from one sample that was sequenced in a study of blood T cell repertoires in COVID-19. Measured with immunoSEQ multiplex PCR; TCRdb has only the in-frame clones, and not every one. The table lists under 300,000 clones, 85% to 90% of them singletons, with 10% to 15% in the top ten. Material for sequencing was peripheral blood. The receptors originated from a human donor in a cohort sampled during active COVID-19.

This chain joins TRBV3-1 (or the pseudogene TRBV3-2) and TRBJ1-3, with D possibly matching TRBD1 (6 bases). In germline, CDR1 is LGHDT, CDR2 YNNKEL (reference sequence). This CDR3 region has 15 residues. With 2 bases removed from V and 4 bases from J, the gap between germline ends came to 12 bases. The CDR3 reads CASSQITGYGNTIYF. DNA for the CDR3: TGTGCCAGCAGCCAAATCACAGGGTACGGAAACACCATATATTTT.

The rearrangement uses TRBV5-4 and TRBJ1-1; 8 nucleotides align to TRBD1. This CDR3 has 15 residues. In germline, CDR1 is SGHNT, CDR2 YYREEE (reference sequence). V was pared by 8 bases and J by 0 bases, with 9 bases of the junction left unmatched. Here the CDR3 DNA reads TGTGCCAGTATATTATCGGGACAGGTGAACACTGAAGCTTTCTTT. Translated: CASILSGQVNTEAFF.

The rearrangement joins TRBV4-3 to TRBJ2-1, with 7 bases matching TRBD2. This CDR3 region has 17 residues. Germline CDR1 is LGHNA and CDR2 is YSLEER. V lost 0 bases, J lost 5 bases, and 10 bases stayed unmatched. This chain's CDR3 is CASSQEYGLAVDNEQFF. CDR3 sequence (DNA): TGCGCCAGCAGCCAAGAGTATGGTCTAGCGGTCGACAATGAGCAGTTCTTC.

As for this clone: Other nucleotide sequences from this sample produce the same CDR3. The chain uses TRBV28 and TRBJ2-3, with D perhaps matching TRBD2 (6 bases). CDR3 length equals 14 residues. The germline gives CDR1 MDHEN, CDR2 SYDVKM. V was shortened by 7 bases and J by 0 bases, with 11 bases between the two germline ends. The CDR3 loop reads CASKGGTSTDTQYF. The DNA of the CDR3 is TGTGCCAGCAAGGGCGGGACTAGCACAGATACGCAGTATTTT.

This sequence joins TRBV15 and TRBJ2-5, with D maybe TRBD2 (5 bases). The CDR3 consists of 16 residues. V lost 2 bases, J lost 4 bases, and 17 bases lay in between. Germline CDR1 and CDR2: LNHNV and YYDKDF (reference sequence). Written as DNA, the CDR3 is TGTGCCACCAGCAGAACTGGTCAAGTTGCGGGAGAGACCCAGTACTTC. Amino acids: CATSRTGQVAGETQYF.

The rearrangement uses TRBV27 and TRBJ1-5; D gene uncertain. This CDR3 comprises 13 residues. V was clipped by 6 bases and J by 4 bases, with 10 bases between them. Germline V gives CDR1 MNHEY, CDR2 SMNVEV (reference sequence). CDR3 in amino acids: CASSSRFNQPQHF. CDR3 coding DNA: TGTGCCAGCAGCTCGCGGTTTAATCAGCCCCAGCATTTT.

This sequence joins TRBV2 and TRBJ1-1; perhaps TRBD1 as D (5 bases). Per germline, CDR1 SNHLY and CDR2 FYNNEI. The CDR3 covers 13 residues. Deletions cut 10 bases from V and 6 bases from J, with 18 bases between. The CDR3 DNA sequence: TGTGCCACCACCGGGGGGGTGAGGGCTGAAGCTTTCTTT. Translated: CATTGGVRAEAFF.

Many counts were recorded for this clone. This chain uses TRBV28 with TRBJ2-7; 10 bases are a match to TRBD1. The CDR3 extends over 15 amino acids. Germline CDR1 is MDHEN and CDR2 is SYDVKM. J was trimmed by 4 bases and V by 3 bases; bases with no gene match: 6. The CDR3 reads CASSFGTGDSYEQYF. As DNA, the CDR3 is TGTGCCAGCAGTTTCGGGACAGGGGATTCTTACGAGCAGTACTTC.

The chain combines TRBV29-1 with TRBJ1-6; TRBD1 agrees at 9 bases. The germline gives CDR1 SQVTM, CDR2 ANQGSEA. The V and J ends lost 6 bases and 7 bases, in that order; junction bases with no gene match: 7. The CDR3 covers 14 residues. CDR3 sequence reads: CSVRSGTGNSPLHF. In DNA form, the CDR3 reads TGCAGCGTCCGCAGTGGGACAGGGAATTCACCCCTCCACTTT.

The V gene is TRBV11-2, the J gene TRBJ2-3, with 7 bases fitting TRBD2. The ends lost 8 bases at V and 1 base at J; junction bases unmatched: 9. Germline V lookup: CDR1 SGHAT, CDR2 FQNNGV. The CDR3 contains 15 residues. The CDR3 loop reads CASCRRLAGTDTQYF. In nucleotides, the CDR3 is TGTGCCAGCTGCCGTCGGCTAGCGGGCACAGATACGCAGTATTTT. The variable domain in full, completed from reference TRBV11-2 and TRBJ2-3, reads EAGVAQSPRYKIIEKRQSVAFWCNPISGHATLYWYQQILGQGPKLLIQFQNNGVVDDSQLPKDRFSAERLKGVDSTLKIQPAKLEDSAVYLCASCRRLAGTDTQYFGPGTRLTVL.

The genes are TRBV19 and TRBJ1-5; TRBD1 matches at 8 bases. CDR3 length: 15 residues. Germline assignment: CDR1 LNHDA and CDR2 SQIVND (reference sequence). Germline trimming cut 5 bases from V and 0 bases from J; bases unmatched to any gene: 3. The CDR3 DNA reads TGTGCCAGTAGTGGACAGGGTTATAGCAATCAGCCCCAGCATTTT. Its protein is CASSGQGYSNQPQHF.

The genes are TRBV9 and TRBJ2-1, with TRBD2 matching 9 bases. Germline lookup yields CDR1 SGDLS and CDR2 YYNGEE. The CDR3 runs 13 residues. J was trimmed by 3 bases and V by 5 bases; bases with no gene match: 0. CDR3 DNA: TGTGCCAGCAGGACTAGCGGCTACAATGAGCAGTTCTTC. Amino acid sequence: CASRTSGYNEQFF.